This TCR beta chain is from a study of blood T cell repertoires in COVID-19. The wider study: The origin of the acute and convalescent COVID-19 samples was the United States, Italy and Spain. In each case, the material was cDNA or gDNA derived from T cells, B-cell-depleted T cells, or PBMCs.

As originally analysed: Estimation of nucleated cell counts relied on the amplification of reference gene primers. Some clones are missing from TCRdb's copy, which holds only in-frame ones; the method was immunoSEQ multiplex PCR. V and J calls and clone size are given by that table; D and trimming were obtained from the DNA. The table includes 130,000 to 150,000 clones, about four fifths detected once. Germline V gene sequence: CDR1 LNHDA, CDR2 SQIVND (reference sequence). This CDR3 is built from 14 residues. Trimming took 7 bases from V and 5 from J, leaving 17 bases between them. The sequenced material came from peripheral blood. This TCR was recovered from a man aged 80 or over with acute or convalescent COVID-19. V usage is TRBV19 and J usage is TRBJ1-1; TRBD1 might be the D (5 bases). CDR3 amino acids: CASIGGSHRTEAFF. CDR3 nucleotide sequence: TGTGCCAGTATCGGGGGGTCCCATCGGACTGAAGCTTTCTTT.